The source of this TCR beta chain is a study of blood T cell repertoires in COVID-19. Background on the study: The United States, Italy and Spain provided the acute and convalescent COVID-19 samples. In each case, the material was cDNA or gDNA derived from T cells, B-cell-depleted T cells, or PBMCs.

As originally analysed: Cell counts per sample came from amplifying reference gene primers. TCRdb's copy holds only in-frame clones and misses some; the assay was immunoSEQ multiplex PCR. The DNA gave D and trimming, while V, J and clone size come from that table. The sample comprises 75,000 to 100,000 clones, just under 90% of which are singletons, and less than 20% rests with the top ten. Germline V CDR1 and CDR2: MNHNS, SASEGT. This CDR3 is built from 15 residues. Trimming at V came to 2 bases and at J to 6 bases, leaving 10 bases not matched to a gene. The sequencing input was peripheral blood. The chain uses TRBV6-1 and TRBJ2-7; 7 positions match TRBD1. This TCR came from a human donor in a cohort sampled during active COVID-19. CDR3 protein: CASSEYRGPGGEQYF. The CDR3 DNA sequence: TGTGCCAGCAGTGAATATAGGGGACCAGGGGGCGAGCAGTACTTC.